A selection of T cell receptor beta chains follows, all from one sample in a study of sequential checkpoint blockade in melanoma. Profiled with immunoSEQ multiplex PCR; TCRdb holds only in-frame clones, not every one. The sample lists 25,000 to 35,000 clones; over 80% were seen once. This specimen was CD8+ T cells sorted from blood (inferred from file names), taken from a patient given nivolumab and ipilimumab in sequence. Every receptor here comes from a human donor with melanoma. Each CDR3 is given with its conserved first and last residue. A D gene is named only where the DNA matches it firmly. Clone size is shown for a subset of rows, as once, few, many or a class of expanded clone.

J gene: TRBJ1-1; clone size: NA; D gene: TRBD1; V gene: TRBV19; CDR3 DNA: TGTGCCAGTAGCTTCAGGGGGCAAGGGACTGAAGCTTTCTTT; CDR3 protein: CASSFRGQGTEAFF
J gene: TRBJ1-1; clone size: NA; D gene: TRBD1; V gene: TRBV4-3; CDR3 DNA: TGCGCCAGCAGCCAAGACAGGGGGGCGGCCACTGAAGCTTTCTTT; CDR3 protein: CASSQDRGAATEAFF
J gene: TRBJ2-1; clone size: once; D gene: TRBD2; V gene: TRBV9; CDR3 DNA: TGTGCCAGCAGCATACGTCCCGGGACTAGCGGGAGGGACAATGAGCAGTTCTTC; CDR3 protein: CASSIRPGTSGRDNEQFF
J gene: TRBJ1-1; clone size: NA; D gene: TRBD1; V gene: TRBV27; CDR3 DNA: TGTGCCAGCAGTTTGGCCAGGGGGGTTACTGAAGCTTTCTTT; CDR3 protein: CASSLARGVTEAFF
J gene: TRBJ1-1; clone size: NA; D gene: NA; V gene: TRBV29-1; CDR3 DNA: TGCAGCGCTGACAGCGTACAGAACACTGAAGCTTTCTTT; CDR3 protein: CSADSVQNTEAFF
J gene: TRBJ2-1; clone size: NA; D gene: TRBD1; V gene: TRBV7-9; CDR3 DNA: TGTGCCAGCAGCACCCCGACAGGGAACTCCTACAATGAGCAGTTCTTC; CDR3 protein: CASSTPTGNSYNEQFF
J gene: TRBJ2-7; clone size: NA; D gene: TRBD2; V gene: TRBV7-8; CDR3 DNA: TGTGCCAGCTTGGGCACCCAAGCGGGAGACGAGCAGTACTTC; CDR3 protein: CASLGTQAGDEQYF
J gene: TRBJ2-7; clone size: few; D gene: NA; V gene: TRBV2; CDR3 DNA: TGTGCCAGCAGCTTAGCCGGCAAGGGGCTTCCCTACGAGCAGTACTTC; CDR3 protein: CASSLAGKGLPYEQYF
J gene: TRBJ1-4; clone size: few; D gene: TRBD1; V gene: TRBV4-3; CDR3 DNA: TGCGCCAGCAGCCAAGAGCCACCCGGGACAGGGGTTTTAGGGGATGAAAAACTGTTTTTT; CDR3 protein: CASSQEPPGTGVLGDEKLFF
J gene: TRBJ1-1; clone size: NA; D gene: NA; V gene: TRBV6-5; CDR3 DNA: TGTGCCAGCAGTGTGGACAGTGGGGATTACACTGAAGCTTTCTTT; CDR3 protein: CASSVDSGDYTEAFF
J gene: TRBJ2-1; clone size: NA; D gene: NA; V gene: TRBV7-6; CDR3 DNA: TGTGCCAGCAGCATGGACACAAGCTCCTACAATGAGCAGTTCTTC; CDR3 protein: CASSMDTSSYNEQFF
J gene: TRBJ1-1; clone size: NA; D gene: NA; V gene: TRBV5-6; CDR3 DNA: TGTGCCAGCAGCATCCGGATCCGGGGGAACACTGAAGCTTTCTTT; CDR3 protein: CASSIRIRGNTEAFF
J gene: TRBJ2-7; clone size: NA; D gene: NA; V gene: TRBV7-8; CDR3 DNA: TGTGCCTCTGTTTCACTCACCTACGAGCAGTACTTC; CDR3 protein: CASVSLTYEQYF
J gene: TRBJ2-1; clone size: NA; D gene: TRBD2; V gene: TRBV6-6; CDR3 DNA: TGTGCCAGCAGCCTCGGACTAGCTCAGCAGTTCTTC; CDR3 protein: CASSLGLAQQFF
J gene: TRBJ2-5; clone size: NA; D gene: NA; V gene: TRBV15; CDR3 DNA: TGTGCCACCAGCAGAGTTGTAGCCCCCCAAGAGACCCAGTACTTC; CDR3 protein: CATSRVVAPQETQYF
J gene: TRBJ2-2; clone size: once; D gene: TRBD2; V gene: TRBV19; CDR3 DNA: TGTGCCAGTAGCCACCTTAGCGGGACCTCCACCGGGGAGCTGTTTTTT; CDR3 protein: CASSHLSGTSTGELFF
J gene: TRBJ2-7; clone size: NA; D gene: NA; V gene: TRBV7-9; CDR3 DNA: TGTGCCAGCAGCTTCAGGCACTCCTACGAGCAGTACTTC; CDR3 protein: CASSFRHSYEQYF
J gene: TRBJ1-6; clone size: NA; D gene: NA; V gene: TRBV11-2; CDR3 DNA: TGTGCCAGCAGCGGGGAGGGGTATTCACCCCTCCACTTT; CDR3 protein: CASSGEGYSPLHF
J gene: TRBJ2-2; clone size: NA; D gene: TRBD1; V gene: TRBV29-1; CDR3 DNA: TGCAGCGTTCGGACAGGGATCGGGGAGCTGTTTTTT; CDR3 protein: CSVRTGIGELFF
J gene: TRBJ1-1; clone size: NA; D gene: TRBD1; V gene: TRBV27; CDR3 DNA: TGTGCCAGCAGTTTGACCCAGACAGGGCGAATATCGGCTTTCTTT; CDR3 protein: CASSLTQTGRISAFF
J gene: TRBJ2-7; clone size: NA; D gene: NA; V gene: TRBV28; CDR3 DNA: TGTGCCATCGCATACACAAACTCCTACGAGCAGTACTTC; CDR3 protein: CAIAYTNSYEQYF
J gene: TRBJ2-7; clone size: once; D gene: TRBD2; V gene: TRBV28; CDR3 DNA: TGTGCCAGCAGTTTCCCTTCTAGCGGGAGGGATATCTACGAGCAGTACTTC; CDR3 protein: CASSFPSSGRDIYEQYF
J gene: TRBJ2-4; clone size: NA; D gene: TRBD1; V gene: TRBV13; CDR3 DNA: TGTGCCAGCAGCTTAGCGGGGGACAGGGCGGAAAACATTCAGTACTTC; CDR3 protein: CASSLAGDRAENIQYF
J gene: TRBJ2-7; clone size: once; D gene: TRBD1; V gene: TRBV27; CDR3 DNA: TGTGCCAGCAGTCCATCCAGGGGGCTCAACGAGCAGTACTTC; CDR3 protein: CASSPSRGLNEQYF
J gene: TRBJ2-3; clone size: NA; D gene: TRBD2; V gene: TRBV5-4; CDR3 DNA: TGTGCCAGCAGTTTTAAGCGGGAGGACCGTAGCACAGATACGCAGTATTTT; CDR3 protein: CASSFKREDRSTDTQYF
J gene: TRBJ2-1; clone size: NA; D gene: TRBD2; V gene: TRBV4-1; CDR3 DNA: TGCGCCAGCAGCCAAGGTACAGCGGGGTACAATGAGCAGTTCTTC; CDR3 protein: CASSQGTAGYNEQFF
J gene: TRBJ1-1; clone size: once; D gene: NA; V gene: TRBV4-3; CDR3 DNA: TGCGCCAGCAGCCCCTCGGGGGGAGTGGGCACTGAAGCTTTCTTT; CDR3 protein: CASSPSGGVGTEAFF
J gene: TRBJ1-1; clone size: NA; D gene: NA; V gene: TRBV13; CDR3 DNA: TGTGCCAGCAGCTTAGGCCGGGGTCCGGGCACTGAAGCTTTCTTT; CDR3 protein: CASSLGRGPGTEAFF
J gene: TRBJ1-2; clone size: NA; D gene: TRBD1; V gene: TRBV5-4; CDR3 DNA: TGTGCCAGCAGCTTCGGGACAGGGAGATCCCTCTATGGCTACACCTTC; CDR3 protein: CASSFGTGRSLYGYTF
J gene: TRBJ2-3; clone size: NA; D gene: NA; V gene: TRBV6-6; CDR3 DNA: TGTGCCAGCAGTACACGGGGGAACACAGATACGCAGTATTTT; CDR3 protein: CASSTRGNTDTQYF
J gene: TRBJ2-7; clone size: NA; D gene: NA; V gene: TRBV10-2; CDR3 DNA: TGCGCCAGCAGTGACAGGGTCCTCGAGCAGTACTTC; CDR3 protein: CASSDRVLEQYF
J gene: TRBJ1-1; clone size: NA; D gene: NA; V gene: TRBV6-5; CDR3 DNA: TGTGCCAGCAGTTTCAGTCATGAGAACACTGAAGCTTTCTTT; CDR3 protein: CASSFSHENTEAFF
J gene: TRBJ2-3; clone size: NA; D gene: TRBD1; V gene: TRBV18; CDR3 DNA: TGTGCCAGCGCCGAGGGGGCGCATGCTGGAGATACGCAGTATTTT; CDR3 protein: CASAEGAHAGDTQYF
J gene: TRBJ2-1; clone size: NA; D gene: NA; V gene: TRBV4-2; CDR3 DNA: TGTGCCAGCAGCATCCCTCCCTACAATGAGCAGTTCTTC; CDR3 protein: CASSIPPYNEQFF
J gene: TRBJ2-2; clone size: NA; D gene: TRBD2; V gene: TRBV4-2; CDR3 DNA: TGTGCCAGCAGCCAAGAAGACACCGGACTAGCGTCCCCCGGGGAGCTGTTTTTT; CDR3 protein: CASSQEDTGLASPGELFF
J gene: TRBJ2-7; clone size: NA; D gene: TRBD1; V gene: TRBV7-9; CDR3 DNA: TGTGCCAGCAGCTCCGGACAGGGCCCCTACGAGCAGTACTTC; CDR3 protein: CASSSGQGPYEQYF
J gene: TRBJ2-7; clone size: once; D gene: TRBD1; V gene: TRBV29-1; CDR3 DNA: TGCAGCGTTGAGAGGACAGGGAAGGGAGCGCTCAAGGGGCGCGAGCAGTACTTC; CDR3 protein: CSVERTGKGALKGREQYF
J gene: TRBJ2-5; clone size: NA; D gene: TRBD2; V gene: TRBV9; CDR3 DNA: TGTGCCAGCAGCGTAACTAGCGGGAGGACGGAGACCCAGTACTTC; CDR3 protein: CASSVTSGRTETQYF
J gene: TRBJ1-1; clone size: NA; D gene: NA; V gene: TRBV10-3; CDR3 DNA: TGTGCCATCAGTGACCCAGGGGTCAACACTGAAGCTTTCTTT; CDR3 protein: CAISDPGVNTEAFF
J gene: TRBJ2-2; clone size: NA; D gene: NA; V gene: TRBV5-6; CDR3 DNA: TGTGCCAGCAGCTTGAGAGAGCGGGGGGAGCTGTTTTTT; CDR3 protein: CASSLRERGELFF
J gene: TRBJ2-7; clone size: NA; D gene: NA; V gene: TRBV5-4; CDR3 DNA: TGTGCCAGCAGCGTGGGTGGACAGACCTACGAGCAGTACTTC; CDR3 protein: CASSVGGQTYEQYF
J gene: TRBJ2-4; clone size: NA; D gene: NA; V gene: TRBV6-1; CDR3 DNA: TGTGCCAGCAGGACAATTGGGGACACAACCGATGTTCAGTACTTC; CDR3 protein: CASRTIGDTTDVQYF
J gene: TRBJ2-2; clone size: NA; D gene: TRBD2; V gene: TRBV5-6; CDR3 DNA: TGTGCCAGCAGCTTTGGAGCGGGGGGCACCGGGGAGCTGTTTTTT; CDR3 protein: CASSFGAGGTGELFF
J gene: TRBJ2-1; clone size: NA; D gene: TRBD1; V gene: TRBV7-8; CDR3 DNA: TGTGCCAGCAGCGCGGAGGAGGACAGGGGGACCTACAATGAGCAGTTCTTC; CDR3 protein: CASSAEEDRGTYNEQFF
J gene: TRBJ2-3; clone size: NA; D gene: NA; V gene: TRBV19; CDR3 DNA: TGTGCCAGTAGTATCGGGACACCAGATACGCAGTATTTT; CDR3 protein: CASSIGTPDTQYF
J gene: TRBJ2-3; clone size: NA; D gene: TRBD2; V gene: TRBV9; CDR3 DNA: TGTGCCAGCAGCGTAGAACAGCGGGAGGGTGCAGATACGCAGTATTTT; CDR3 protein: CASSVEQREGADTQYF
J gene: TRBJ2-2; clone size: NA; D gene: TRBD1; V gene: TRBV7-9; CDR3 DNA: TGTGCCAGCAGTCCCTTACAGGGGGCGGCCGGGGAGCTGTTTTTT; CDR3 protein: CASSPLQGAAGELFF
J gene: TRBJ1-2; clone size: once; D gene: TRBD1; V gene: TRBV4-2; CDR3 DNA: TGTGCCAGCAGCCATACGCCGGGACAGGGAGACTATGGCTACACCTTC; CDR3 protein: CASSHTPGQGDYGYTF
J gene: TRBJ2-2; clone size: NA; D gene: TRBD2; V gene: TRBV30; CDR3 DNA: TGTGCCTGGAGTGTATCTCCTAGCGGGGGTAGGAACACCGGGGAGCTGTTTTTT; CDR3 protein: CAWSVSPSGGRNTGELFF
J gene: TRBJ2-1; clone size: NA; D gene: NA; V gene: TRBV12-5; CDR3 DNA: TGTGCTAGTGGAGGGAGGTACAATGAGCAGTTCTTC; CDR3 protein: CASGGRYNEQFF
J gene: TRBJ2-1; clone size: NA; D gene: NA; V gene: TRBV5-6; CDR3 DNA: TGTGCCAGCAGCCTCAGGGTTTCCGGTGAGCAGTTCTTC; CDR3 protein: CASSLRVSGEQFF
J gene: TRBJ2-7; clone size: few; D gene: TRBD1; V gene: TRBV7-9; CDR3 DNA: TGTGCCAGCAGGGCGGGACAGGGGACTTGGGAAGAGCAGTACTTC; CDR3 protein: CASRAGQGTWEEQYF